Presented here are 3 T cell receptor beta chains from one specimen sequenced in a study of cytomegalovirus exposure and HLA in healthy donors. Primers included in the PCR were 60 Vbeta and 13 Jbeta primers. Repertoires were generated with immunoSEQ multiplex PCR, while TCRdb's copy carries only in-frame clones and drops some. This table holds about 190,000 clones, 85% to 90% found once. The source material was PBMCs. The receptor set was obtained from a man aged 30-40 years in good health and CMV-seronegative.

The chain is built from TRBV19 and TRBJ2-5; D is perhaps TRBD1 (6 bases). CDR1 and CDR2 (germline): LNHDA, SQIVND (reference sequence). Trimming took 6 bases from V and 3 from J, leaving 14 bases between them. This CDR3 comprises 14 residues. CDR3 DNA sequence: TGTGCCAGTAGGAACCTCTACAGGGAAGAGACCCAGTACTTC. This encodes CASRNLYREETQYF.

V and J are TRBV15 and TRBJ1-1, with D possibly TRBD1 on 5 matching bases. Germline assignment: CDR1 LNHNV and CDR2 YYDKDF (reference sequence). Trimming shortened V by 5 bases and J by 0 bases, and 10 bases separated the two germline ends. The CDR3 has 14 residues. DNA for the CDR3: TGTGCCACCAGCCAACGACAGATGAACACTGAAGCTTTCTTT. Protein product: CATSQRQMNTEAFF.

The CDR3 here is CASSRGGYSYEQYF. The CDR3 DNA is TGTGCCAGCAGTCGGGGGGGATACTCCTACGAGCAGTACTTC. J is TRBJ2-7 and V is TRBV5-4, with 8 bases aligning to TRBD2. CDR3 length: 14 residues. Trimming at V came to 5 bases and at J to 0 bases, leaving 4 bases not matched to a gene. Germline V gene data show CDR1 as SGHNT and CDR2 as YYREEE (reference sequence).